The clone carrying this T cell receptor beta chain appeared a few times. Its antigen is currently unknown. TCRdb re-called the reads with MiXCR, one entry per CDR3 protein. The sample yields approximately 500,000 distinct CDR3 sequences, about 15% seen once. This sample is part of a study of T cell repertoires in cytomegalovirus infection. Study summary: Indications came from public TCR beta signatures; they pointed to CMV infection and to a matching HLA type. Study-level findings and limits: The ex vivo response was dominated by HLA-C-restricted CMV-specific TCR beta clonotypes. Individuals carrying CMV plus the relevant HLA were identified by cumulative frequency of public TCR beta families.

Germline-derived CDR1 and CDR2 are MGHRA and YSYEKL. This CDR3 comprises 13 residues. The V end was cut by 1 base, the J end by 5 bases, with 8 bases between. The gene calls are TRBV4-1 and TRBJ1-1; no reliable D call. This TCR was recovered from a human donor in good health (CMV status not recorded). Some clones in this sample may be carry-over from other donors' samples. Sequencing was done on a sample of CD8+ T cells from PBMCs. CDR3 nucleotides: TGCGCCAGCAGCCAAGTCACGGAAACTGAAGCTTTCTTT. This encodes CASSQVTETEAFF.